This TCR beta chain was identified during a study of T-cell reconstitution after alpha-beta-depleted transplantation in children. Unique molecular identifiers were incorporated when the TCRbeta library was constructed. Via MiXCR, TCRdb re-called the PCR reads, giving one row per CDR3 protein. The sample carries some 390,000 distinct CDR3 sequences, 20% recorded once. This CDR3 has 16 amino acids. V was pared by 3 bases and J by 2 bases, with 14 bases between. Germline CDR1 reads MGHDK; CDR2 reads SYGVNS. The chain carries TRBV25-1 and TRBJ2-1; D remains ambiguous. The clonotype originates from a human donor who donated a stem cell graft to a child with acute myeloid leukemia. This sample comprised PBMCs from the stem cell graft donor, obtained from the stem cell graft. CDR3: CASSEYIPGPYNEQFF. CDR3 in DNA: TGTGCCAGCAGTGAGTATATTCCCGGGCCCTACAATGAGCAGTTCTTC.